The rows below give T cell receptor beta chains drawn from one sample of a study of T cell responses to AZD1222 COVID-19 vaccine. Assay: immunoSEQ multiplex PCR; the TCRdb copy retains only in-frame clones and omits some. The sample includes nearly 110,000 clones, about 92% of them seen just once. The sequencing here drew on peripheral blood, taken 28 days after the second AZD1222 dose. These receptors came from an adult who received the AZD1222 COVID-19 vaccine. Both conserved end residues are part of each CDR3. The order of the fields is CDR3 protein, V gene.

CDR3aa: CASSYYGQGQSPLHF; v_gene: TRBV6-5
CDR3aa: CASSVEDRGYNEQFF; v_gene: TRBV9
CDR3aa: CASSFSGEETQYF; v_gene: TRBV11-2
CDR3aa: CASSCLQGTRYEQYF; v_gene: TRBV21-1
CDR3aa: CASSFSVVDETQYF; v_gene: TRBV5-6
CDR3aa: CASSKGDLGDNSGYTF; v_gene: TRBV21-1
CDR3aa: CASSVAGEPQETQYF; v_gene: TRBV9
CDR3aa: CASRTTPGRTEAFF; v_gene: TRBV7-2
CDR3aa: CASSPGGLFYEQYF; v_gene: TRBV5-6
CDR3aa: CASSQETQVQSYEQYF; v_gene: TRBV4-3